What follows is one TCR beta chain and its context. One end of the junction does not line up with germline, which may come from a read error. The CDR3 has 16 residues. The germline V gene encodes CDR1 SGHVS and CDR2 FNYEAQ. Using immunoSEQ multiplex PCR, the repertoire was profiled, and TCRdb retains in-frame clones only, with some absent. The sample lists under 400,000 clones, 75% to 90% seen once, with 2.9% in the top ten. The data belong to a study of blood T cell repertoires in COVID-19. Across the whole study: In each case, the material was cDNA or gDNA derived from T cells, B-cell-depleted T cells, or PBMCs.

V gene TRBV7-6 combines with J gene TRBJ2-3; 14 bases agree with TRBD2. The source of this sequence is a woman aged 25 to 39 with COVID-19, enrolled during active disease. Sequencing used peripheral blood. CDR3 nucleotide sequence: TGTGCCGGCAGCTTAGAGGGACTAGCGGGGGAGGATACGCAGTATTTT. This translates into CAGSLEGLAGEDTQYF.